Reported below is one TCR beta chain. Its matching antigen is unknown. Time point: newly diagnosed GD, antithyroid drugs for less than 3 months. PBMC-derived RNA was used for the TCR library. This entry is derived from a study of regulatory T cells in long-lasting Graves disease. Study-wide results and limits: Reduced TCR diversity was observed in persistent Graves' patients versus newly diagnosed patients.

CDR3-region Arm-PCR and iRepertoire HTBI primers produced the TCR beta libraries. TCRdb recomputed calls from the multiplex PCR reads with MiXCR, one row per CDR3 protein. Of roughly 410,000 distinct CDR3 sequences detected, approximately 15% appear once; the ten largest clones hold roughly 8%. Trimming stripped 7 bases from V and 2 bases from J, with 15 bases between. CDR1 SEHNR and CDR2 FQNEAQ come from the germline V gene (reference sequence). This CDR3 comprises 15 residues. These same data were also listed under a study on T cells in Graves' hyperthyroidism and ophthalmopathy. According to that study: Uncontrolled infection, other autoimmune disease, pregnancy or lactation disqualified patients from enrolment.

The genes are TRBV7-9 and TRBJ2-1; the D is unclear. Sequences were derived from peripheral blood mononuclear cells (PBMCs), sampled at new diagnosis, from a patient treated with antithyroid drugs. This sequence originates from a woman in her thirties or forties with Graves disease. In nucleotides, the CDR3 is TGTGCCAGCACCCACGGTAGGGTAGCCTACAATGAGCAGTTCTTC. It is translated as CASTHGRVAYNEQFF.